This TCR beta chain was captured in a study of blood T cell repertoires in COVID-19. Study-level background: Samples of COVID-19 (acute and convalescent) were obtained from the United States, Italy and Spain. PBMCs, B-cell-depleted T cells, or T cells were the source of the cDNA or gDNA that made up the material.

In the original workflow: For nucleated cells, counts were estimated from reference gene primer amplification. This table comes from immunoSEQ multiplex PCR, and its TCRdb copy is limited to in-frame clones, with some not included. Clone size and the V and J calls come from that table; the DNA yielded D and trimming. Altogether tens of thousands of clones are present, 80% being singletons, with the ten largest covering 15% to 20%. This clonotype originated in a human donor in a cohort sampled during active COVID-19. Sequences were obtained from peripheral blood.

In DNA, the CDR3 is TGTGCCAGCAGCAATTACGGGACCCGGGGGGACGAGCAGTACTTC. Protein: CASSNYGTRGDEQYF. The chain joins TRBV6-5 to TRBJ2-7; 7 bases line up with TRBD2. Germline trimming cut 6 bases from V and 5 bases from J; bases unmatched to any gene: 13. The CDR3 runs 15 residues. CDR1 MNHEY and CDR2 SVGAGI come from the germline V gene.